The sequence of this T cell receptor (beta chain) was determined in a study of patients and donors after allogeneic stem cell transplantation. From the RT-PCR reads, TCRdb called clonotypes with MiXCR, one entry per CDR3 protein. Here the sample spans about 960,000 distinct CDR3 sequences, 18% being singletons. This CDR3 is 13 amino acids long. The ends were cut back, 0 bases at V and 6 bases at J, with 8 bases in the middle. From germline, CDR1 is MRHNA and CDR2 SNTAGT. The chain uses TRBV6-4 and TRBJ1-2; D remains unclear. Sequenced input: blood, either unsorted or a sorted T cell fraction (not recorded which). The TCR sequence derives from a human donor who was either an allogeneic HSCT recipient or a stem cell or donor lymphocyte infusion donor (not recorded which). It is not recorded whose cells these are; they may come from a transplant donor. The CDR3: CASSDSPGNGYTF. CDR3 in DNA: TGTGCCAGCAGTGACTCTCCCGGGAATGGCTACACCTTC.